This TCR beta chain appears in the sequencing data of a study of regulatory T cells in long-lasting Graves disease. Specified time point: newly diagnosed GD, antithyroid drugs for less than 3 months. With RNA extracted from PBMCs as input, the TCR library was made. The patients included were those that came from an endocrinology department in Xi'an, China. Comment on this clonotype: Its antigen is currently unknown. This is likely an artifact of a read error, given a far larger clone one base away.

According to the study, TCR beta libraries were built with iRepertoire HTBI primers and CDR3-region Arm-PCR. TCRdb re-called the multiplex PCR reads through MiXCR, storing one row per CDR3 protein. The table has about 300,000 distinct CDR3 sequences, over 15% seen once. Points from the study as a whole: Shared public clonotypes totalled some 2,500 in persistent patients, compared with about 970 in new patients. Limited sample numbers may have lowered accuracy. Persistent disease favored TRBV28, TRBJ1-2 and TRBJ2-5.

The CDR3 runs to 12 residues. Germline assignment: CDR1 SNHLY and CDR2 FYNNEI. This receptor was obtained from a female donor with Graves disease. Here the sequenced sample was peripheral blood mononuclear cells (PBMCs), taken at new diagnosis, from a patient treated with antithyroid drugs. The chain links TRBV2 to TRBJ2-5, with 9 bases matching TRBD1. The J call may be in error: the DNA end matches TRBJ2-1 better. CDR3: CASRGQGSEQFF. In DNA form, the CDR3 reads TGTGCCAGCAGGGGACAGGGAAGCGAGCAGTTCTTC.